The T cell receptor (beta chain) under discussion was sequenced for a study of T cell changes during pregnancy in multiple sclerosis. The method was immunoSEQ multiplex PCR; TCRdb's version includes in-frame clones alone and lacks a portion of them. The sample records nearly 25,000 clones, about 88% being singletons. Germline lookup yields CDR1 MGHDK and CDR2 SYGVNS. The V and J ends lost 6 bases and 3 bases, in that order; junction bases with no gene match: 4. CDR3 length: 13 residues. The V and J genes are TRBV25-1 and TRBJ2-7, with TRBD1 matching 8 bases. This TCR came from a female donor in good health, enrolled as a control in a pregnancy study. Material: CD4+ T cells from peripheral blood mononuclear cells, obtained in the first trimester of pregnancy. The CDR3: CASSEDRGYEQYF. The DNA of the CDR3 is TGTGCCAGCAGCGAAGACAGGGGCTACGAGCAGTACTTC.